The T cell receptor beta chain described here comes from a study of shared clonotypes between healthy human individuals. At the level of the study: There were three CD4 naive, three CD4 memory, two CD8 naive and one CD8 memory plates per donor.

The germline gives CDR1 SQVTM, CDR2 ANQGSEA. V was trimmed by 2 bases and J by 5 bases, leaving 16 bases between them. The length of the CDR3 is 14 residues. This table comes from immunoSEQ multiplex PCR, and its TCRdb copy is limited to in-frame clones, with some not included. The sample includes fewer than 2.5 million clones, more than 85% of them seen just once. This receptor was identified in a man aged 18 to 29 in good health. Some clones in this sample may be carry-over from other donors' samples. The rearrangement joins TRBV29-1 to TRBJ2-7; perhaps D is TRBD1 or TRBD2 (5 bases each). The specimen was naive CD4+ T cells from PBMCs. Subset defined: CD45RA+ positively selected. CDR3 protein: CSVERRLGDHEQYF. For the CDR3, the DNA is TGCAGCGTTGAACGCAGGCTAGGGGACCACGAGCAGTACTTC.